This passage covers 19 T cell receptor beta chains from one sample sequenced in a study of blood T cell repertoires in COVID-19. Clones were sequenced by immunoSEQ multiplex PCR, and TCRdb holds only the in-frame ones, with some missing. This table has approximately 150,000 clones, 75% to 90% appearing once. Material for sequencing was peripheral blood. The receptor set was obtained from a man aged 70-80 years who had recovered from COVID-19.

This clone has just a few counts. This chain links TRBV3-1 (or the pseudogene TRBV3-2) with TRBJ2-5, with 7 bases aligning to TRBD1. After removal of 4 bases from V and 3 bases from J, the junction contained 5 bases not matched to a gene. Germline V gene data show CDR1 as LGHDT and CDR2 as YNNKEL (reference sequence). CDR3 length equals 14 residues. The CDR3: CASSRGTVKETQYF. Written as DNA, the CDR3 is TGTGCCAGCAGCCGGGGGACAGTAAAAGAGACCCAGTACTTC.

The J gene is TRBJ2-3, the V gene TRBV19; D is uncertain. Germline CDR1 and CDR2: LNHDA and SQIVND (reference sequence). V lost 3 bases to trimming and J lost 2 bases, with 6 bases between them. This CDR3 is 13 amino acids long. The CDR3 region has the DNA TGTGCCAGTAGTATCATCATCACAGATACGCAGTATTTT. It specifies CASSIIITDTQYF.

The chain uses TRBV10-3 and TRBJ1-5, with 7 bases matching TRBD1. This CDR3 spans 16 amino acids. Germline values: CDR1 ENHRY, CDR2 SYGVKD. V lost 2 bases, J lost 0 bases, and 4 bases stayed unmatched. The CDR3 loop is CAISEKGQVSNQPQHF. CDR3 nucleotides: TGTGCCATCAGTGAGAAAGGACAGGTTAGCAATCAGCCCCAGCATTTT.

A single count supports this clone. This sequence joins TRBV10-3 and TRBJ2-5; D is possibly TRBD2 (5 bases). V was pared by 2 bases and J by 1 base, with 8 bases between. Germline CDR1 ENHRY, CDR2 SYGVKD. This CDR3 comprises 14 residues. CDR3 sequence: CAISENSGQETQYF. CDR3 nucleotide sequence: TGTGCCATCAGTGAGAACAGCGGCCAAGAGACCCAGTACTTC.

The J gene is TRBJ1-2, the V gene TRBV6-1; D is ambiguous. CDR1 MNHNS and CDR2 SASEGT come from the germline V gene. Deletions cut 1 base from V and 3 bases from J, with 9 bases between. The CDR3 length is 14 residues. The CDR3 DNA follows: TGTGCCAGCAGTGAAGGGGTCGACTACTATGGCTACACCTTC. Translating gives CASSEGVDYYGYTF.

This rearrangement joins TRBV15 to TRBJ2-7, with 10 positions matching TRBD1. Germline V gene lookup returns CDR1 LNHNV and CDR2 YYDKDF (reference sequence). This CDR3 has 15 amino acids. The trim removed 5 bases at V and 6 bases at J, leaving 10 bases unmatched. Here the CDR3 reads CATSAKTGGQGEQYF. DNA for the CDR3: TGTGCCACCAGCGCAAAGACAGGGGGCCAGGGCGAGCAGTACTTC.

J is TRBJ2-5 and V is TRBV7-9, with TRBD2 matching 9 bases. V was pared by 1 base and J by 5 bases, with 5 bases of the junction left unmatched. The CDR3 is 15 amino acids. The V gene's germline CDR1 is SEHNR and CDR2 FQNEAQ (reference sequence). The CDR3 region has the DNA TGTGCCAGCAGCTTAGTTACTAGCGGGTTTGAGACCCAGTACTTC. This sequence encodes CASSLVTSGFETQYF.

The chain is built from TRBV7-2 and TRBJ1-1; tentative D call: TRBD1 (5 bases). Germline values: CDR1 SGHTA, CDR2 FQGNSA. V shed 5 bases and J shed 5 bases, with 15 bases lying between them. There are 14 residues in the CDR3. The CDR3 bases are TGTGCCAGCAGCACGCACAGACCAGGGACTGAAGCTTTCTTT. Amino acids: CASSTHRPGTEAFF.

This chain uses TRBV7-2 with TRBJ2-7, with 8 bases aligning to TRBD2. With 4 bases clipped from V and 4 bases from J, the junction kept 3 bases outside the gene matches. Germline V gene sequence: CDR1 SGHTA, CDR2 FQGNSA. The CDR3 consists of 13 residues. The CDR3 protein is CASSWGLGYEQYF. The CDR3 nucleotides are TGTGCCAGCAGCTGGGGACTAGGTTACGAGCAGTACTTC.

This clone was found a few times. The chain uses TRBV10-3 and TRBJ2-3; TRBD2 might be the D (5 bases). Germline lookup yields CDR1 ENHRY and CDR2 SYGVKD. V was trimmed by 11 bases and J by 2 bases, leaving 17 bases between them. The CDR3 runs 14 residues. CDR3 sequence (DNA): TGTGCCGCTAGCCAGGATGTACCCACAGATACGCAGTATTTT. Encoded protein: CAASQDVPTDTQYF.

The chain combines TRBV10-1 with TRBJ2-3, with D possibly being TRBD2 (6 bases). The length of the CDR3 is 14 residues. V shed 5 bases and J shed 2 bases, with 11 bases lying between them. The germline CDR1 and CDR2 sequences are WNHNN and SYGVQD (reference sequence). CDR3 region: CASSPGLLTDTQYF. The CDR3, as DNA: TGCGCCAGCAGTCCGGGACTTCTCACAGATACGCAGTATTTT.

The V and J genes are TRBV3-1 (or the pseudogene TRBV3-2) and TRBJ2-2; TRBD2 aligns across 8 bases. Germline lookup yields CDR1 LGHDT and CDR2 YNNKEL (reference sequence). Unmatched junction bases numbered 8, after V lost 3 bases and J lost 8 bases. The CDR3 runs to 15 residues. DNA of the CDR3: TGTGCCAGCAGCCAGTACGGGCGGGAGGAAGGGGAGCTGTTTTTT. It translates to CASSQYGREEGELFF.

The chain combines TRBV11-2 with TRBJ1-2; 12 bases match TRBD1. With V trimmed by 5 bases and J by 8 bases, 12 bases remained unmatched. This CDR3 is 16 amino acids long. Looked up from germline, CDR1 is SGHAT and CDR2 is FQNNGV. CDR3 coding DNA: TGTGCCAGCAGCCACCGGGACAGGGGGCCTGGTCGGGGCTACACCTTC. Translating gives CASSHRDRGPGRGYTF.

This clone was seen more than once but under ten times. The genes are TRBV5-1 and TRBJ2-1, with D uncertain. Germline V gene lookup returns CDR1 SGHRS and CDR2 YFSETQ. The CDR3 has 15 amino acids. V lost 0 bases to trimming and J lost 0 bases, with 7 bases between them. As DNA, the CDR3 is TGCGCCAGCAGCTTGGACGGTAGCTCCTACAATGAGCAGTTCTTC. It specifies CASSLDGSSYNEQFF.

The chain is built from TRBV27 and TRBJ1-5; 7 positions agree with TRBD1. This CDR3 comprises 16 residues. Germline V CDR1 and CDR2: MNHEY, SMNVEV (reference sequence). The J segment lost 6 bases and the V segment lost 4 bases, leaving 12 bases of the junction unmatched. This CDR3 reads CASSSLWDRTSQPQHF. CDR3 nucleotide sequence: TGTGCCAGCAGTTCCCTATGGGACAGAACCAGTCAGCCCCAGCATTTT.

The chain couples TRBV2 to TRBJ2-7, with 8 nucleotides matching TRBD2. The CDR3 is 14 amino acids. V dropped 5 bases and J dropped 3; count of bases not matched to a gene: 6. Germline V gene lookup returns CDR1 SNHLY and CDR2 FYNNEI. Here the CDR3 reads CASSPPSGSYEQYF. In DNA, the CDR3 is TGTGCCAGCAGTCCCCCCAGCGGGAGCTACGAGCAGTACTTC.

This clone was detected only once. V and J are TRBV3-1 (or the pseudogene TRBV3-2) and TRBJ2-1; 7 bases agree with TRBD2. The germline gives CDR1 LGHDT, CDR2 YNNKEL (reference sequence). V gave up 8 bases and J gave up 4 bases; unmatched junction bases: 8. The CDR3 covers 14 residues. CDR3 loop: CASGASGNYNEQFF. The CDR3 DNA reads as TGTGCCAGCGGGGCTAGCGGCAATTACAATGAGCAGTTCTTC.

The gene calls are TRBV5-6 and TRBJ2-7, with 10 bases aligning to TRBD2. The germline CDR1 and CDR2 sequences are SGHDT and YYEEEE. The CDR3 length is 17 residues. After removal of 5 bases from V and 3 bases from J, the junction contained 14 bases not matched to a gene. This chain's CDR3 is CASSHGVSSGRFYEQYF. The CDR3 DNA sequence: TGTGCCAGCAGTCATGGGGTGTCTAGCGGGAGATTCTACGAGCAGTACTTC.

The chain has TRBV5-4 and TRBJ2-2, with D tentatively TRBD1 (5 bases). Trimming shortened V by 4 bases and J by 6 bases, and 13 bases separated the two germline ends. The CDR3 has 14 residues. The germline gives CDR1 SGHNT, CDR2 YYREEE (reference sequence). The CDR3 DNA is TGTGCCAGCAGCAACATTCAGGGATCCGGGGAGCTGTTTTTT. It encodes CASSNIQGSGELFF.